This entry concerns a single TCR beta chain. The target antigen is unknown. This specimen belongs to a study of lymphopenia after photon versus proton radiotherapy. Whole-study results and caveats: A bigger post-nadir fall in TCR diversity correlated inversely with survival time in deceased patients. Better survival with proton therapy was suggested as possible, not demonstrated. Oligoclonal CD8+ Temra expansion after nadir drove photon patients' diversity drop.

Produced via immunoSEQ multiplex PCR; TCRdb's table is partial and in-frame only. The sample contains around 160,000 clones, approximately 90% of which appear only once. Trimming cost V 2 bases and J 1 base; bases outside gene matches: 4. The length of the CDR3 is 15 residues. Germline loops: CDR1 SGHDN, CDR2 FVKESK. The origin of this receptor is a man over 45 with gastric cancer. The starting material was peripheral blood, obtained from a patient treated with photon-based radiotherapy. The chain joins TRBV14 to TRBJ2-7, with 8 nucleotides matching TRBD1. For the CDR3, the DNA is TGTGCCAGCAGCCAATCTCAGGGGGCGTCCTACGAGCAGTACTTC. This sequence encodes CASSQSQGASYEQYF.